A single sample is the source of the 10 T cell receptor beta chains below, sequenced in a study of T cell responses to AZD1222 COVID-19 vaccine. Measured with immunoSEQ multiplex PCR; TCRdb has only the in-frame clones, and not every one. The sample contains roughly 170,000 clones, more than 85% of which appear only once. Sample: peripheral blood, taken on day 0 of AZD1222 vaccination. These receptors were obtained from an adult in good health.

This chain links TRBV9 with TRBJ1-4; 8 bases fit TRBD1. This CDR3 contains 16 residues. CDR1 is SGDLS and CDR2 is YYNGEE in the germline V gene. Trimming removed 0 bases from V and 6 bases from J; junction bases left unmatched: 7. CDR3 amino acids: CASSVAPDREDEKLFF. The DNA for the CDR3 is TGTGCCAGCAGCGTAGCCCCGGACAGGGAGGATGAAAAACTGTTTTTT.

V is TRBV7-9 and J is TRBJ1-3; possible D gene TRBD1, 5 bases. With 4 bases removed from V and 7 bases from J, the gap between germline ends came to 14 bases. From germline, CDR1 is SEHNR and CDR2 FQNEAQ (reference sequence). The CDR3 contains 14 residues. DNA of the CDR3: TGTGCCAGCAGCTCCCTGGGGGAGCTGAACACCATATATTTT. Translated: CASSSLGELNTIYF.

The J gene is TRBJ1-5, the V gene TRBV3-1 (or the pseudogene TRBV3-2); no clear D gene. Trimming took 1 base from V and 0 from J, leaving 7 bases between them. The CDR3 sequence is 15 residues long. Germline CDR1 is LGHDT and CDR2 is YNNKEL (reference sequence). The DNA of the CDR3 is TGTGCCAGCAGCCAAGGACACTATAGCAATCAGCCCCAGCATTTT. Its protein product is CASSQGHYSNQPQHF.

CDR3 protein: CASSLQVPNTGELFF. The CDR3 DNA follows: TGTGCCAGCAGTTTACAGGTCCCGAACACCGGGGAGCTGTTTTTT. J is TRBJ2-2 and V is TRBV6-5; a weak D match, TRBD1 (5 bases). V lost 4 bases and J lost 0, with 9 bases in between. The length of the CDR3 is 15 residues. Germline V gene sequence: CDR1 MNHEY, CDR2 SVGAGI.

The chain links TRBV3-1 (or the pseudogene TRBV3-2) to TRBJ1-2; no firm D call. The CDR3 runs to 14 residues. Germline V gene data show CDR1 as LGHDT and CDR2 as YNNKEL (reference sequence). Trimming removed 4 bases from V and 4 bases from J, with 13 bases in between. CDR3 DNA: TGTGCCAGCAGCCCACCAGGTTCTTTCTATGGCTACACCTTC. Protein sequence: CASSPPGSFYGYTF.

The count of this clone is one. This chain connects TRBV3-1 (or the pseudogene TRBV3-2) to TRBJ1-1; tentatively, D is TRBD1 (5 bases). The CDR3 is 14 residues long. Germline V lookup: CDR1 LGHDT, CDR2 YNNKEL (reference sequence). The ends were cut back, 0 bases at V and 4 bases at J, with 9 bases in the middle. Here the CDR3 reads CASSQESGGTEAFF. CDR3 coding DNA: TGTGCCAGCAGCCAAGAGTCGGGGGGCACTGAAGCTTTCTTT.

This clone was recorded only once. Different DNA sequences within this sample yield the same CDR3. The V and J genes are TRBV19 and TRBJ1-5, with TRBD1 matching 8 bases. This CDR3 is built from 15 residues. The germline CDR1 and CDR2 sequences are LNHDA and SQIVND (reference sequence). V was clipped by 3 bases and J by 4 bases; unmatched bases: 5. The CDR3 region is CASSIDRGGNQPQHF. For the CDR3, the DNA is TGTGCCAGTAGTATCGACAGGGGAGGGAATCAGCCCCAGCATTTT.

The chain joins TRBV12-3 or TRBV12-4 to TRBJ1-1; weak D call: TRBD1 (5 bases). The CDR3 has 12 amino acids. V shed 5 bases and J shed 10 bases, with 14 bases lying between them. CDR3 residues: CASSAGRRRAFF. The CDR3 DNA reads TGTGCCAGCAGTGCGGGACGCCGGAGAGCTTTCTTT.

The genes are TRBV5-1 and TRBJ2-5; possibly TRBD1 or TRBD2 for D (5 bases each). V was pared by 4 bases and J by 3 bases, with 13 bases between. CDR3 size: 14 residues. Germline loops: CDR1 SGHRS, CDR2 YFSETQ. The CDR3: CASSPGTNEETQYF. The CDR3 DNA reads TGCGCCAGCAGCCCAGGGACGAACGAAGAGACCCAGTACTTC.

The chain links TRBV30 to TRBJ1-1, with D unresolved. V was shortened by 4 bases and J by 5 bases, with 17 bases between the two germline ends. The length of the CDR3 is 14 residues. Germline values: CDR1 GTSNPN, CDR2 SVGIG (reference sequence). CDR3 in DNA: TGTGCCTGGATCAGACCCGGTGGTCGGACTGAAGCTTTCTTT. Amino acid sequence: CAWIRPGGRTEAFF.